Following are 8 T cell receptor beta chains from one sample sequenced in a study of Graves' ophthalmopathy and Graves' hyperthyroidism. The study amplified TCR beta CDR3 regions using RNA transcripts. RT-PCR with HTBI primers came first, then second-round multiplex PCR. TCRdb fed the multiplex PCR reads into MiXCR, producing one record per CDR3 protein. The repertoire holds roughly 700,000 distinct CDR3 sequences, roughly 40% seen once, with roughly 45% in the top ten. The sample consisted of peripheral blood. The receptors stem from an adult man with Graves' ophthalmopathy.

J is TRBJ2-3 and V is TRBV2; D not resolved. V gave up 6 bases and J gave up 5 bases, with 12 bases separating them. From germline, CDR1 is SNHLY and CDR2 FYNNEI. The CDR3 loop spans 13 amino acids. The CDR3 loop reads CASSKETRDTQYF. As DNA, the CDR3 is TGTGCCAGCAGCAAGGAAACACGAGATACGCAGTATTTT.

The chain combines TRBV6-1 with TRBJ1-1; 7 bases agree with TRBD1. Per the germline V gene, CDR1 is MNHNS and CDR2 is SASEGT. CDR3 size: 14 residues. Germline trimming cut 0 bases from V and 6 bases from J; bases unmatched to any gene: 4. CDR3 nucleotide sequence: TGTGCCAGCAGTGAAGCTAGGGGGCTCCCTGAAGCTTTCTTT. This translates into CASSEARGLPEAFF.

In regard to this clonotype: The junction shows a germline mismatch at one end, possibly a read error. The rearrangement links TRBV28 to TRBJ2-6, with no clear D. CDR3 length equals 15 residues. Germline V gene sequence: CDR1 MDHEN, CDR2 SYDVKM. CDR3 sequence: CASSFQFSAANVLTF. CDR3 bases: TGTGCTAGCAGTTTTCAGTTCTCTGCGGCCAACGTCCTGACTTTC.

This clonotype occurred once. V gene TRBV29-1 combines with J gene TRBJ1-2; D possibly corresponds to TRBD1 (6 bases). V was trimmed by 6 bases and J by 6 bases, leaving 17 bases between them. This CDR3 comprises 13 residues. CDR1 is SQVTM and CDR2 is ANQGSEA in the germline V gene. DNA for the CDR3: TGCAGCGTGACCGGGACAAAGACACATGGCTACACCTTC. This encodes CSVTGTKTHGYTF.

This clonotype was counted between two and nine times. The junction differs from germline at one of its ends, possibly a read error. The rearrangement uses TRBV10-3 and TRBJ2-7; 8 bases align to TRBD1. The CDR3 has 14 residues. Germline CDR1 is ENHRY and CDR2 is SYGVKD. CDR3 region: CASSARGLGYEQYF. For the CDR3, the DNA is TGTGCCAGCAGTGCCAGGGGGCTCGGGTACGAGCAGTACTTC.

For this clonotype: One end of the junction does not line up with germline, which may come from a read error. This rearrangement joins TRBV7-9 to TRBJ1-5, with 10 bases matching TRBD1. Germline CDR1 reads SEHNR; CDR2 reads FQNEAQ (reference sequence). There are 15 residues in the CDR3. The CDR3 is CASSLSGQGVQPQHF. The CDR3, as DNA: TGCGCCAGCAGCCTCTCCGGACAGGGGGTTCAGCCCCAGCATTTT.

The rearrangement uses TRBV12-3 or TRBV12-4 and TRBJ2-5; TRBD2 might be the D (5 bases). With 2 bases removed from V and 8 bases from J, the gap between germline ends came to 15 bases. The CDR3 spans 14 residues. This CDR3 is CASSLSGGGVTQYF. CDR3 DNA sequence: TGTGCCAGCAGTTTATCCGGCGGAGGAGTAACCCAGTACTTC.

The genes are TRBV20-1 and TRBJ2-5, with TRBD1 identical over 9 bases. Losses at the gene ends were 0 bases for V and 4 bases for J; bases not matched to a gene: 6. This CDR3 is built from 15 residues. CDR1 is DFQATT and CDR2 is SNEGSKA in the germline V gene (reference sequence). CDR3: CSARDLGTGTETQYF. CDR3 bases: TGCAGTGCTAGAGATCTTGGGACAGGGACAGAGACCCAGTACTTC.